This T cell receptor beta chain was retrieved from a study of cytomegalovirus exposure and HLA in healthy donors (dated 2017 in TCRdb). The study in broad terms: A later analysis indicated that the 130 or so validation repertoires were generated on the platform also employed for the 670 or so repertoires of the first cohort. The aim of the study was to test whether cataloging public T cell receptors could identify signatures of past pathogen exposure. To predict cytomegalovirus infection status, the study combined high-throughput TCR immunosequencing, statistical association of individual TCRs with disease status, and machine learning. Besides the first cohort of approximately 670 subjects, a separate validation cohort made up of over a hundred different subjects was used.

The donors belonged to the validation cohort of about 110 subjects, which was separate from the approximately 700-subject first cohort. What the work shows at the level of the full study, not this receptor alone: According to the authors, the approach could potentially be generalized to other disease states and immunological phenotypes. A later analysis lacked HLA typing for the validation cohort, so it scored co-occurrence in that cohort across all 130 or so repertoires. A few of the identified cytomegalovirus-associated TCR beta chains were confirmed in vitro to be specific for cytomegalovirus antigens. A later analysis found that TCRs clustered in the first cohort also tended to co-occur in the roughly 120 validation repertoires, with approximately 94% of cluster scores above 0. Cytomegalovirus status was reported to be diagnosed by the classifier with high specificity and sensitivity in both the original and validation cohorts. Across donors, most TCR sequences were observed very rarely, whereas some public TCRs were present in many individuals. The study gave a list of 150 to 200 TCR beta chains associated with cytomegalovirus.

As concerns this clone: Its antigen remains unidentified. It has no much larger one-base neighbor in the sample; base qualities were not kept.

The library relied on the immunoSEQ multiplex PCR assay. On the study's bioinformatics: To diagnose cytomegalovirus status from the catalog of TCR beta chain sequences, a statistical classification framework was built. In TCRdb, the immuneACCESS table is reduced to in-frame sequences with V and J assigned. These tables do not hold every clone; where another copy was compared, an unresolved V gene accounts for under half, and the others remain unexplained. The DNA gave D and trimming, while V, J and clone size come from that table. The sample yields 150,000 to 200,000 clones; roughly 90% were counted once. In total, the top ten clones hold approximately 5% of the sample. The clonotype comes from a woman aged 25 to 39 in good health and CMV-seronegative. Sample: PBMCs.

The CDR3 reads as follows: CASSLTGSGYEQYF. The nucleotide sequence is TGTGCCAGCAGCTTGACAGGATCGGGCTACGAGCAGTACTTC. Recombination connected TRBV5-6 to TRBJ2-7; possibly the D gene is TRBD1, per 5 matching bases. The germline ends are 11 bases apart after V is trimmed by 1 base and J by 3 bases. The CDR1 and CDR2 encoded by the germline V gene are SGHDT and YYEEEE. The CDR3 holds 14 amino acids from the cysteine to the phenylalanine. The kept DNA is CDR3 alone, 42 bases in frame from the first base.